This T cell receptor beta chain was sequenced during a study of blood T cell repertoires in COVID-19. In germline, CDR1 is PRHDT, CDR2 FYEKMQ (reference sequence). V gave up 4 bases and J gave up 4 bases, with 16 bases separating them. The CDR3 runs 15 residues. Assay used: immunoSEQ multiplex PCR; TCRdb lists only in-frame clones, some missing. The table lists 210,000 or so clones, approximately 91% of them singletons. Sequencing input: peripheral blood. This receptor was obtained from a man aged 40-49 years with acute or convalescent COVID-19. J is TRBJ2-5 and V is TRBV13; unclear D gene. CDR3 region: CASSSKTYSRETQYF. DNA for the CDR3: TGTGCCAGCAGCTCCAAGACCTATAGCAGAGAGACCCAGTACTTC.